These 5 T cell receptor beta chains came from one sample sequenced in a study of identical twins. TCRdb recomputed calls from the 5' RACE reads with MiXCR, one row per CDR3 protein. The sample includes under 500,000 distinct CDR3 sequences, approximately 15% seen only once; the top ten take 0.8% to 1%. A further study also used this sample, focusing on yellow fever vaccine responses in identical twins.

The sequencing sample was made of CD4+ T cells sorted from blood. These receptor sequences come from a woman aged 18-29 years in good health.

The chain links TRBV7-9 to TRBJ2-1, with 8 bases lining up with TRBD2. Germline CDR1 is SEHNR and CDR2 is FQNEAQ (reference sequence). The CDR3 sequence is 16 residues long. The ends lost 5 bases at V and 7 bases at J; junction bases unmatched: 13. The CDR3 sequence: CASSPRLALRGNEQFF. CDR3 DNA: TGTGCCAGCAGCCCCAGACTAGCGCTAAGGGGGAATGAGCAGTTCTTC.

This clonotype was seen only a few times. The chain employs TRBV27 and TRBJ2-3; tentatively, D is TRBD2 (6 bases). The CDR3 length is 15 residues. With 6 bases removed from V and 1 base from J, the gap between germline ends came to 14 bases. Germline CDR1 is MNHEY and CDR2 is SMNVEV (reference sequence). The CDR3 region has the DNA TGTGCCAGCAGACCCGGGGTAGCGGGCACAGATACGCAGTATTTT. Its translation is CASRPGVAGTDTQYF.

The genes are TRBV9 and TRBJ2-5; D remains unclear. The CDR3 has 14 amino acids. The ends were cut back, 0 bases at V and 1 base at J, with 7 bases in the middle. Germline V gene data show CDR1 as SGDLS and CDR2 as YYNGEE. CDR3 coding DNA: TGTGCCAGCAGCGTAGGGGCCAGCCAAGAGACCCAGTACTTC. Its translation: CASSVGASQETQYF.

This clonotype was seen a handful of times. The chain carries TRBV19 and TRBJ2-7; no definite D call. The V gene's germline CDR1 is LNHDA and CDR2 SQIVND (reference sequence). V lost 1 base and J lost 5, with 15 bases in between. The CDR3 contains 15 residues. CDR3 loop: CASSIVGARLHEQYF. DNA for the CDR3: TGTGCCAGTAGTATAGTGGGTGCAAGACTCCACGAGCAGTACTTC.

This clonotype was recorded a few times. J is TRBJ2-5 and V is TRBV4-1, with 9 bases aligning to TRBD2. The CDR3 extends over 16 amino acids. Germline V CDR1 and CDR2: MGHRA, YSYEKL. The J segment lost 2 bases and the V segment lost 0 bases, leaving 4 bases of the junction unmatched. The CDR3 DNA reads TGCGCCAGCAGCCAAGATGAACTAGCGGGTCAAGAGACCCAGTACTTC. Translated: CASSQDELAGQETQYF.